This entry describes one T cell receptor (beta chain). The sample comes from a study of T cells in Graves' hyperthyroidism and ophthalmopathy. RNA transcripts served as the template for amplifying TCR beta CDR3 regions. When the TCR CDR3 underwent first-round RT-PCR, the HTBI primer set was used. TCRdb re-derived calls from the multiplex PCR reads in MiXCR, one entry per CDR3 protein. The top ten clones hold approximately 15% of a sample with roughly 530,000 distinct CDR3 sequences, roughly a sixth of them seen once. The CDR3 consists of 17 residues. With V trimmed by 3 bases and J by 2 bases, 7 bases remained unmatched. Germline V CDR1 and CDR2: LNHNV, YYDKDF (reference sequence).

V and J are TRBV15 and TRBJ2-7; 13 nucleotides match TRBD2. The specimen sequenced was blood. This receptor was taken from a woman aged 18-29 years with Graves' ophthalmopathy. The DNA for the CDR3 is TGTGCCACCAGCAGCCGGACTAGCGGGAGAAACGCCTACGAGCAGTACTTC. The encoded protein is CATSSRTSGRNAYEQYF.